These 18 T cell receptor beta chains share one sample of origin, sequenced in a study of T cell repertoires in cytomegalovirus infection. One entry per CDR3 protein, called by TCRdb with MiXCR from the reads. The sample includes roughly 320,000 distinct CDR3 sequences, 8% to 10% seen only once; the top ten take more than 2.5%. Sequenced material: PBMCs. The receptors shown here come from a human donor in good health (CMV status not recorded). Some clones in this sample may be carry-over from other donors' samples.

The CDR3 nucleotides read TGTGCCAGCAGCTTAAACCCCCCCCGTGGGCAGTTCTTC. Encoded protein: CASSLNPPRGQFF. J is TRBJ2-1 and V is TRBV7-9; D uncertain. The CDR3 covers 13 residues. The V end was cut by 2 bases, the J end by 12 bases, with 14 bases between. CDR1 and CDR2 from the germline V gene are SEHNR and FQNEAQ (reference sequence). Supplemented by reference TRBV7-9 and TRBJ2-1, the full variable domain reads DTGVSQNPRHKITKRGQNVTFRCDPISEHNRLYWYRQTLGQGPEFLTYFQNEAQLEKSRLLSDRFSAERPKGSFSTLEIQRTEQGDSAMYLCASSLNPPRGQFFGPGTRLTVL.

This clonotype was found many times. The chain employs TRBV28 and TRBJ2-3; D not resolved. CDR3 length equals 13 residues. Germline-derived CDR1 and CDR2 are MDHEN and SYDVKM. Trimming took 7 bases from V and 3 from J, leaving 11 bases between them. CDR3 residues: CASTQGMTDTQYF. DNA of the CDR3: TGTGCCAGCACCCAAGGGATGACAGATACGCAGTATTTT.

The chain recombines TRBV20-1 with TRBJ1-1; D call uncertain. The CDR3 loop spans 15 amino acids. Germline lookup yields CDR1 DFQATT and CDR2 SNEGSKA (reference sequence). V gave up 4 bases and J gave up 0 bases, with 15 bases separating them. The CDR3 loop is CSATSWETMNTEAFF. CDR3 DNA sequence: TGCAGTGCTACCTCCTGGGAGACCATGAACACTGAAGCTTTCTTT.

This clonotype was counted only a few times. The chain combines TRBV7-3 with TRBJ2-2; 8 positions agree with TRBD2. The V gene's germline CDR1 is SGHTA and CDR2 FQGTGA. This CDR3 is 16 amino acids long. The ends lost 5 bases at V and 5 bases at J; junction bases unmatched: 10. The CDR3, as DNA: TGTGCCAGCAGCCCCGTCCCGGGACTAGGAACCGGGGAGCTGTTTTTT. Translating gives CASSPVPGLGTGELFF.

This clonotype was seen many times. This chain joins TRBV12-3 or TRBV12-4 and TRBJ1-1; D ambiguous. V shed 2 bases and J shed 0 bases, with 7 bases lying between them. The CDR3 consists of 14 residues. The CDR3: CASSLRALNTEAFF. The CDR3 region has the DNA TGTGCCAGCAGTTTACGGGCCTTGAACACTGAAGCTTTCTTT.

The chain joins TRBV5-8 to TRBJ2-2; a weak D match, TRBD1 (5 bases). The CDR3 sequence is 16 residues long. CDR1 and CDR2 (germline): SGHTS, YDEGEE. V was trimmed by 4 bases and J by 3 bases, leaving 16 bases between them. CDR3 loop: CASSPRTPGDTGELFF. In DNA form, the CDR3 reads TGTGCCAGCAGCCCTAGGACACCTGGGGACACCGGGGAGCTGTTTTTT.

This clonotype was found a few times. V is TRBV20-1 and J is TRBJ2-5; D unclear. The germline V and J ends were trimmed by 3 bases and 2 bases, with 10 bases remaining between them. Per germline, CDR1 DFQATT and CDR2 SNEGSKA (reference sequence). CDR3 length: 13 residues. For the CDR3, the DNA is TGCAGTGCTAGTGTCCGGGTACAAGAGACCCAGTACTTC. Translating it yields CSASVRVQETQYF.

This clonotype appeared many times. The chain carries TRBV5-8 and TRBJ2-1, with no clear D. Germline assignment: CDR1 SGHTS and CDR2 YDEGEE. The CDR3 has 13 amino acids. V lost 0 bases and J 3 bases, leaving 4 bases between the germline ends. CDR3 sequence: CASSLALYNEQFF. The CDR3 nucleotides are TGTGCCAGCAGCTTGGCGCTCTACAATGAGCAGTTCTTC. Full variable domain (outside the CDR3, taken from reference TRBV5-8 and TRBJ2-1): EAGVTQSPTHLIKTRGQQATLRCSPISGHTSVYWYQQALGLGLQFLLWYDEGEERNRGNFPPRFSGRQFPNYSSELNVNALELEDSALYLCASSLALYNEQFFGPGTRLTVL.

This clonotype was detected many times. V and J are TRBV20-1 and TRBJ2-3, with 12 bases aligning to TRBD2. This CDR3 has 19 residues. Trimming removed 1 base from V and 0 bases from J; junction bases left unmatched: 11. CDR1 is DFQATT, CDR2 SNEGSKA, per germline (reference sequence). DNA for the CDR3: TGCAGTGCTAGAGGACTAGCGGGGGCCGGGTACTCTAGCACAGATACGCAGTATTTT. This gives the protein CSARGLAGAGYSSTDTQYF.

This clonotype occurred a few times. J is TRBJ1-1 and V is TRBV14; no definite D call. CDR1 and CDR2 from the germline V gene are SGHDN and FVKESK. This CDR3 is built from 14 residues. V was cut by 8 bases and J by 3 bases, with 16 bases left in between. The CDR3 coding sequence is TGTGCCAGCTCTGATGTGGGCAGGTACACTGAAGCTTTCTTT. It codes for CASSDVGRYTEAFF.

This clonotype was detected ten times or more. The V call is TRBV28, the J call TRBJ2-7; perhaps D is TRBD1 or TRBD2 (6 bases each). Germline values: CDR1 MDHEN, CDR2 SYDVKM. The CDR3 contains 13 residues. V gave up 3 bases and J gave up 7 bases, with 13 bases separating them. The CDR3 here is CASSFVGGQEQYV. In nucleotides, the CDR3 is TGTGCCAGCAGTTTTGTTGGGGGGCAAGAGCAGTACGTC.

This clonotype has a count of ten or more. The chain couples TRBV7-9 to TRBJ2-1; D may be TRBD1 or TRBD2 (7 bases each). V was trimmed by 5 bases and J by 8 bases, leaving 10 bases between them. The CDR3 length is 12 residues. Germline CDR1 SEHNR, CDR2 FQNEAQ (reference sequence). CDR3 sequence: CASSPGGDEQFF. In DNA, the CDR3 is TGTGCCAGCAGCCCAGGGGGGGATGAGCAGTTCTTC.

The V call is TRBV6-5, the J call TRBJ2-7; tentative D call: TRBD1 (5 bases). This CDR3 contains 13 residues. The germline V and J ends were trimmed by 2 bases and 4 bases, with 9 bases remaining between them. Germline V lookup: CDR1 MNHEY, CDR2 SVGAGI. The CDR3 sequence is CASSYPRDYEQYV. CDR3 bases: TGTGCCAGCAGTTACCCCAGGGATTACGAGCAGTACGTC.

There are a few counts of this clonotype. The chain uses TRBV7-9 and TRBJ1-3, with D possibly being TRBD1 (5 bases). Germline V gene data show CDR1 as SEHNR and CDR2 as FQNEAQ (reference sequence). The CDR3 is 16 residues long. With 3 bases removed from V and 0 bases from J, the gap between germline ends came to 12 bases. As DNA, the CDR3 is TGTGCCAGCAGCTTTGCCGGAGGGGCCTCTGGAAACACCATATATTTT. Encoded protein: CASSFAGGASGNTIYF.

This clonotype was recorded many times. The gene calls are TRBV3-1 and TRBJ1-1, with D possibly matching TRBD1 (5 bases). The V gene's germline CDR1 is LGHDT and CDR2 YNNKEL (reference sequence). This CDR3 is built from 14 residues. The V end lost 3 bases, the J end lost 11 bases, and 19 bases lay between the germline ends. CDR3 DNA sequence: TGTGCCAGCAGCCACAGAGCGAGGGGCGGAGGGGCTTTCTTT. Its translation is CASSHRARGGGAFF.

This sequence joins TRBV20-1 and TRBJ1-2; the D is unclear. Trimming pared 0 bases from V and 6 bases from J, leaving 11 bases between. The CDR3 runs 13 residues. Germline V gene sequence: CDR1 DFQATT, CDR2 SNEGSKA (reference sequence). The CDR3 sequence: CSAREDRPHGYTF. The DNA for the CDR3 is TGCAGTGCTAGAGAGGACCGACCCCATGGCTACACCTTC.

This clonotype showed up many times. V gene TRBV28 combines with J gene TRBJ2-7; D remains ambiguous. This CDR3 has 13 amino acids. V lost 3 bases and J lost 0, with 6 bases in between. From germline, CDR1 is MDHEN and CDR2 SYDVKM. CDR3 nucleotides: TGTGCCAGCAGTTTGGGTAGCTCCTACGAGCAGTACGTC. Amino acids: CASSLGSSYEQYV.

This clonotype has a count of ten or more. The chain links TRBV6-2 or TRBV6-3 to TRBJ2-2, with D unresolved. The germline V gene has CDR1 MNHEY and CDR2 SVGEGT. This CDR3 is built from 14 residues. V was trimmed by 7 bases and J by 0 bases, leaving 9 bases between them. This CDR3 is CASTVQTNTGELFF. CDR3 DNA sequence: TGTGCCAGCACCGTTCAGACGAACACCGGGGAGCTGTTTTTT.